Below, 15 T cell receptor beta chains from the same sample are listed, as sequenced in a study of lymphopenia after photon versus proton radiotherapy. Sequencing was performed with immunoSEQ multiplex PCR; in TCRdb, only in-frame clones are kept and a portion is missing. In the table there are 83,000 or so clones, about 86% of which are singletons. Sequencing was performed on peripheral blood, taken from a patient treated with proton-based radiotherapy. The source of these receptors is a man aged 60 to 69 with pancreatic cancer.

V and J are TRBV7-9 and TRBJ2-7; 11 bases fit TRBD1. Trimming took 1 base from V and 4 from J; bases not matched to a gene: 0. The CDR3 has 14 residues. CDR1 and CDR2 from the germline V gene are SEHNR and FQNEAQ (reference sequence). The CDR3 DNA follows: TGTGCCAGCAGCTTAGGGGACAGGGGGTACGAGCAGTACTTC. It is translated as CASSLGDRGYEQYF.

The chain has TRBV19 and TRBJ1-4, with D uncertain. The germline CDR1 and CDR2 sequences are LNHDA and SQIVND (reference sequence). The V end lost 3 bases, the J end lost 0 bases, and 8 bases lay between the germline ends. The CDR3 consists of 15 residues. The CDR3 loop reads CASSISGTTNEKLFF. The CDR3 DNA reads TGTGCCAGTAGTATTTCAGGAACAACTAATGAAAAACTGTTTTTT.

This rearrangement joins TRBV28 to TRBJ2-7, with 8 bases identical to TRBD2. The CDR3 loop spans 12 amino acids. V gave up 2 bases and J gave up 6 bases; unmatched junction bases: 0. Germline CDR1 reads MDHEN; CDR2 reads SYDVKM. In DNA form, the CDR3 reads TGTGCCAGCAGTTTAGCGGGGGGCGAGCAGTACTTC. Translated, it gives CASSLAGGEQYF. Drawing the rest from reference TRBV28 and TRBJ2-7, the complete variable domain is DVKVTQSSRYLVKRTGEKVFLECVQDMDHENMFWYRQDPGLGLRLIYFSYDVKMKEKGDIPEGYSVSREKKERFSLILESASTNQTSMYLCASSLAGGEQYFGPGTRLTVT.

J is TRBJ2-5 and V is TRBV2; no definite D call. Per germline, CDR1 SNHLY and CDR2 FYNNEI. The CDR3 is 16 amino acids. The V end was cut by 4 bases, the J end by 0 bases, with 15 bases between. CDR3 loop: CASSALGAANQETQYF. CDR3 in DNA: TGTGCCAGCAGTGCCTTAGGTGCGGCCAACCAAGAGACCCAGTACTTC.

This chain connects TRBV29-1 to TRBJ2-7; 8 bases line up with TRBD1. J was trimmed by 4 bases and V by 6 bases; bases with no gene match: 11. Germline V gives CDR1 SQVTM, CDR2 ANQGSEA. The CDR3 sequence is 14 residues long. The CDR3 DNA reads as TGCAGCGTAACAGGGGGTGCCGGTATATACGAGCAGTACTTC. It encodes CSVTGGAGIYEQYF.

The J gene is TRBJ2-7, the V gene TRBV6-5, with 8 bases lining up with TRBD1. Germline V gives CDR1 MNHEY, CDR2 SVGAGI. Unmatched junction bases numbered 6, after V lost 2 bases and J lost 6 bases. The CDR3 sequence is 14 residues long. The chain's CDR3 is CASSYGGQGTEQYF. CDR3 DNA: TGTGCCAGCAGTTACGGTGGACAGGGTACCGAGCAGTACTTC.

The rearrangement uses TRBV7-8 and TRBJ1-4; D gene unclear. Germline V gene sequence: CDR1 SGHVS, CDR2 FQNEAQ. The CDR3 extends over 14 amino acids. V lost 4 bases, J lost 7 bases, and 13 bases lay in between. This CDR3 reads CASSSTIRGEKLFF. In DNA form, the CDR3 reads TGTGCCAGCAGCTCTACGATCCGTGGTGAAAAACTGTTTTTT.

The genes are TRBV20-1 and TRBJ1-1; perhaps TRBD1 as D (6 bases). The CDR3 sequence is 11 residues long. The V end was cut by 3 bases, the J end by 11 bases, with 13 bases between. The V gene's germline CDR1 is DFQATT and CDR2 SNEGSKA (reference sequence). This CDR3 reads CSARDSLVAFF. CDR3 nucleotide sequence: TGCAGTGCTAGGGACAGTCTCGTGGCTTTCTTT.

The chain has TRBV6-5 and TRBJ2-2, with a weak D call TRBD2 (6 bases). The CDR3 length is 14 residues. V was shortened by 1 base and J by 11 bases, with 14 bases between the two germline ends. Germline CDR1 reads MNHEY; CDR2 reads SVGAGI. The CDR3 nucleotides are TGTGCCAGCAGTTACTTGCAGCGGACTAAAGAGCTGTTTTTT. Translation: CASSYLQRTKELFF.

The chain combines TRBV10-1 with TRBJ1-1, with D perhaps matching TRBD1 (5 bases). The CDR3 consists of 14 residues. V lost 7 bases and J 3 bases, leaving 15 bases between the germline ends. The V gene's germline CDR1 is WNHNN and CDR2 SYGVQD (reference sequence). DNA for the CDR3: TGCGCCAGCACAGGGCGATATTGTGACACTGAAGCTTTCTTT. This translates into CASTGRYCDTEAFF.

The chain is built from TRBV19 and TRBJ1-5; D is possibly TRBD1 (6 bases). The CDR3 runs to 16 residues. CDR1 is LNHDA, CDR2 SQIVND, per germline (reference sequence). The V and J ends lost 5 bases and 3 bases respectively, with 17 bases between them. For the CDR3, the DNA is TGTGCCAGTAGTCCCAACCGGGGGGGGCCCAATCAGCCCCAGCATTTT. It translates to CASSPNRGGPNQPQHF.

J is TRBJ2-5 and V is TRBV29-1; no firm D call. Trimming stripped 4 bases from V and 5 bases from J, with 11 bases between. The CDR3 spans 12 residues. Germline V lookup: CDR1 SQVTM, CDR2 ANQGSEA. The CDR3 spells CSVATVVETQYF. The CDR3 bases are TGCAGCGTTGCGACGGTGGTGGAGACCCAGTACTTC.

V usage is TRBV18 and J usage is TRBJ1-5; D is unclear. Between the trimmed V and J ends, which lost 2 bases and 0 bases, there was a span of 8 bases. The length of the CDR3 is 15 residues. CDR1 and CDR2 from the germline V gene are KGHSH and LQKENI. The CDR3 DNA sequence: TGTGCCAGCTCACCAGGGTTCGATAGCAATCAGCCCCAGCATTTT. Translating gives CASSPGFDSNQPQHF.

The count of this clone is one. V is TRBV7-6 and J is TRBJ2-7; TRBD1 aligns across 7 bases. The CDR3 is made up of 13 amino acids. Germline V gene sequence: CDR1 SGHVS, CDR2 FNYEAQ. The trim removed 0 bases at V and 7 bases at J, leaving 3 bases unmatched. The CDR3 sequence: CASSLAGQKEQYF. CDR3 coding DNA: TGTGCCAGCAGCTTAGCGGGACAGAAAGAGCAGTACTTC.

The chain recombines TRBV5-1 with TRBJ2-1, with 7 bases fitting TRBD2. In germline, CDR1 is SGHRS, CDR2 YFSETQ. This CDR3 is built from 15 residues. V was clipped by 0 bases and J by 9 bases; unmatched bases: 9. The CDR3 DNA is TGCGCCAGCAGCTTGGCCGGCGGGAGATCATCTGAGCAGTTCTTC. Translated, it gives CASSLAGGRSSEQFF.